One and the same sample provided the 9 T cell receptor beta chains below, sequenced in a study of blood T cell repertoires in COVID-19. Assay used: immunoSEQ multiplex PCR; TCRdb lists only in-frame clones, some missing. The table has roughly 4,000 clones, approximately 89% seen once. Material for sequencing was peripheral blood. The origin of the receptors is a woman aged 70-85 years with active COVID-19.

The rearrangement uses TRBV4-3 and TRBJ2-1; D perhaps matches TRBD1 (7 bases). CDR1 LGHNA and CDR2 YSLEER come from the germline V gene. The CDR3 covers 16 residues. Trimming pared 4 bases from V and 3 bases from J, leaving 16 bases between. In nucleotides, the CDR3 is TGCGCCAGCAGCCTGCAGGAGGGGGCCATCTACAATGAGCAGTTCTTC. Encoded protein: CASSLQEGAIYNEQFF.

The chain employs TRBV9 and TRBJ1-3; no definite D call. V gave up 0 bases and J gave up 4 bases, with 17 bases separating them. The germline V gene has CDR1 SGDLS and CDR2 YYNGEE. This CDR3 has 17 residues. CDR3 protein: CASSVGGRVWAGNTIYF. The CDR3 DNA is TGTGCCAGCAGCGTAGGAGGGCGGGTCTGGGCCGGAAACACCATATATTTT. Using reference TRBV9 and TRBJ1-3 for the parts outside the CDR3, the full variable domain is DSGVTQTPKHLITATGQRVTLRCSPRSGDLSVYWYQQSLDQGLQFLIQYYNGEERAKGNILERFSAQQFPDLHSELNLSSLELGDSALYFCASSVGGRVWAGNTIYFGEGSWLTVV.

The chain employs TRBV9 and TRBJ2-3; 11 bases line up with TRBD1. Germline values: CDR1 SGDLS, CDR2 YYNGEE. Germline trimming cut 0 bases from V and 4 bases from J; bases unmatched to any gene: 4. The CDR3 has 16 amino acids. CDR3 region: CASSVGTGGGPDTQYF. The CDR3 DNA reads TGTGCCAGCAGCGTAGGGACAGGGGGCGGTCCAGATACGCAGTATTTT.

The rearrangement links TRBV18 to TRBJ1-2; no reliable D call. The V end lost 2 bases, the J end lost 4 bases, and 8 bases lay between the germline ends. CDR3 length: 13 amino acids. Germline CDR1 KGHSH, CDR2 LQKENI. CDR3 loop: CASSPDGAYGYTF. The CDR3 DNA reads TGTGCCAGCTCACCAGACGGAGCCTATGGCTACACCTTC.

The chain carries TRBV3-1 (or the pseudogene TRBV3-2) and TRBJ2-3, with D maybe TRBD2 (6 bases). CDR1 and CDR2 (germline): LGHDT, YNNKEL (reference sequence). The CDR3 runs to 15 residues. Trimming removed 3 bases from V and 2 bases from J, with 12 bases in between. In DNA, the CDR3 is TGTGCCAGCAGCCAGTCTAGCGCCGCCACAGATACGCAGTATTTT. Translated: CASSQSSAATDTQYF.

This clone was seen a single time. The chain joins TRBV25-1 to TRBJ2-5; 7 positions agree with TRBD1. The CDR3 has 16 residues. The trim removed 7 bases at V and 3 bases at J, leaving 14 bases unmatched. Germline V CDR1 and CDR2: MGHDK, SYGVNS. This CDR3 reads CASTPMITGAEETQYF. The CDR3 DNA is TGTGCCAGCACACCAATGATCACAGGGGCGGAAGAGACCCAGTACTTC.

The chain is built from TRBV5-1 and TRBJ2-5; TRBD2 matches at 8 bases. Germline values: CDR1 SGHRS, CDR2 YFSETQ. Trimming removed 0 bases from V and 5 bases from J; junction bases left unmatched: 9. This CDR3 region has 16 residues. The DNA of the CDR3 is TGCGCCAGCAGCTTGGTGGCCGGGGGGGCTCGGGAGACCCAGTACTTC. This sequence encodes CASSLVAGGARETQYF.

The genes are TRBV6-5 and TRBJ2-5; D ambiguous. CDR1 is MNHEY and CDR2 is SVGAGI in the germline V gene. V lost 2 bases to trimming and J lost 0 bases, with 7 bases between them. The CDR3 contains 14 residues. Here the CDR3 reads CASSYLGYQETQYF. CDR3 coding DNA: TGTGCCAGCAGTTACCTTGGCTACCAAGAGACCCAGTACTTC.

CDR3 sequence reads: CSAETSHEQFF. Written as DNA, the CDR3 is TGCAGTGCCGAGACTAGCCATGAGCAGTTCTTC. This sequence joins TRBV20-1 and TRBJ2-1; 7 positions agree with TRBD2. Germline CDR1 is DFQATT and CDR2 is SNEGSKA (reference sequence). This CDR3 has 11 amino acids. V lost 6 bases to trimming and J lost 8 bases; unmatched junction nucleotides: 4.